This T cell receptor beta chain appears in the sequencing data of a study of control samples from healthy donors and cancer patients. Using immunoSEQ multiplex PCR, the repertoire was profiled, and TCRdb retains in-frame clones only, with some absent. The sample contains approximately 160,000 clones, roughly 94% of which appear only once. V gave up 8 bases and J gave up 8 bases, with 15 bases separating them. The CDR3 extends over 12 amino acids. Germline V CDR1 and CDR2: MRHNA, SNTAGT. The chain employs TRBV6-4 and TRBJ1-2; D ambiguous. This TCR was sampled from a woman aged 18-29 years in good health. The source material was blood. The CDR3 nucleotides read TGTGCCAGCCGGAGGCCAAACGGCGGCTACACCTTC. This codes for CASRRPNGGYTF.